Presented here are 14 T cell receptor beta chains from one specimen sequenced in a study of cytomegalovirus exposure and HLA in healthy donors. Both 60 Vbeta primers and 13 Jbeta primers went into the PCR. This table comes from immunoSEQ multiplex PCR, and its TCRdb copy is limited to in-frame clones, with some not included. The sample yields around 65,000 clones, over 75% seen once. Sequencing used PBMCs. The receptors were sampled from a woman aged 30 to 39 in good health and CMV-seronegative.

This clone has a single count. The chain's CDR3 is CASSYTQGKANGQFF. CDR3 in DNA: TGTGCCAGCAGTTACACCCAGGGAAAAGCGAACGGGCAGTTCTTC. The chain recombines TRBV6-5 with TRBJ2-1; a possible D gene is TRBD1 (5 bases). Per the germline V gene, CDR1 is MNHEY and CDR2 is SVGAGI. V lost 2 bases and J lost 12, with 20 bases in between. The CDR3 runs 15 residues.

The chain recombines TRBV5-5 with TRBJ1-1; tentative D call: TRBD1 (6 bases). The germline gives CDR1 SGHKS, CDR2 YYEKEE (reference sequence). There are 13 residues in the CDR3. Trimming took off 4 bases at V and 3 bases at J, with 10 bases between the two ends. This CDR3 reads CASSQDRYTEAFF. The CDR3 DNA reads as TGTGCCAGCAGCCAGGACAGATACACTGAAGCTTTCTTT.

V is TRBV5-4 and J is TRBJ1-1, with a possible D match to TRBD1 (5 bases). Germline V lookup: CDR1 SGHNT, CDR2 YYREEE (reference sequence). Trimming removed 3 bases from V and 0 bases from J, with 12 bases in between. This CDR3 is built from 15 residues. The CDR3 loop reads CASSWGDGMNTEAFF. The CDR3 coding sequence is TGTGCCAGCAGCTGGGGGGACGGGATGAACACTGAAGCTTTCTTT.

The chain links TRBV10-3 to TRBJ2-7, with D tentatively TRBD2 (5 bases). Trimming pared 8 bases from V and 2 bases from J, leaving 13 bases between. Per the germline V gene, CDR1 is ENHRY and CDR2 is SYGVKD. The CDR3 spans 13 residues. This chain's CDR3 is CAISNTGAYEQYF. CDR3 coding DNA: TGTGCCATCTCAAATACCGGGGCCTACGAGCAGTACTTC.

The chain carries TRBV5-1 and TRBJ2-3; D possibly corresponds to TRBD1 (5 bases). The ends were cut back, 4 bases at V and 0 bases at J, with 9 bases in the middle. CDR1 and CDR2 from the germline V gene are SGHRS and YFSETQ. This CDR3 has 14 residues. As DNA, the CDR3 is TGCGCCAGCAGCCCGACAGCTAGCACAGATACGCAGTATTTT. Its protein product is CASSPTASTDTQYF.

The gene calls are TRBV6-1 and TRBJ2-5; 7 bases agree with TRBD1. CDR3 length: 14 residues. V gave up 4 bases and J gave up 3 bases; unmatched junction bases: 5. Germline-derived CDR1 and CDR2 are MNHNS and SASEGT. CDR3 nucleotide sequence: TGTGCCAGCAGTGTGCACAGGGGTAAAGAGACCCAGTACTTC. This encodes CASSVHRGKETQYF.

V and J are TRBV11-1 and TRBJ1-5; TRBD1 aligns across 9 bases. The CDR3 covers 13 residues. The V segment lost 10 bases and the J segment 5 bases; nucleotides outside the gene matches: 6. Germline lookup yields CDR1 SGHAT and CDR2 FQDESV (reference sequence). CDR3 in DNA: TGTGCCACCGGACAGGGGTTGTATCAGCCCCAGCATTTT. Residues: CATGQGLYQPQHF. Full variable domain (remainder filled in from reference TRBV11-1 and TRBJ1-5): EAEVAQSPRYKITEKSQAVAFWCDPISGHATLYWYRQILGQGPELLVQFQDESVVDDSQLPKDRFSAERLKGVDSTLKIQPAELGDSAMYLCATGQGLYQPQHFGDGTRLSIL.

This chain connects TRBV30 to TRBJ2-3, with D maybe TRBD2 (6 bases). Trimming stripped 8 bases from V and 4 bases from J, with 13 bases between. Germline loops: CDR1 GTSNPN, CDR2 SVGIG (reference sequence). The CDR3 loop spans 12 amino acids. The CDR3 loop reads CAHQAGPDTQYF. Here the CDR3 DNA reads TGTGCCCACCAAGCGGGCCCAGATACGCAGTATTTT.

This clone has just a few counts. The chain recombines TRBV2 with TRBJ2-6; D call uncertain. This CDR3 comprises 17 residues. Germline CDR1 is SNHLY and CDR2 is FYNNEI. V was clipped by 6 bases and J by 0 bases, with 15 bases between them. CDR3 protein: CASRLRAARSGANVLTF. The CDR3 DNA reads as TGTGCCAGCAGACTTCGTGCTGCCCGCTCTGGGGCCAACGTCCTGACTTTC.

The J gene is TRBJ1-2, the V gene TRBV28; no definite D call. The CDR3 extends over 13 amino acids. Germline CDR1 MDHEN, CDR2 SYDVKM. Trimming left V 7 bases short and J 5 bases short, with 14 bases between. The DNA of the CDR3 is TGTGCCAGCACCCAACGATCCGGGTATGGCTACACCTTC. As protein: CASTQRSGYGYTF.

The CDR3 protein is CSAIRQGVAFF. The CDR3 region has the DNA TGCAGTGCTATCAGACAGGGAGTAGCTTTCTTT. The chain carries TRBV20-1 and TRBJ1-1; 7 positions agree with TRBD1. The V and J ends lost 4 bases and 10 bases, in that order; junction bases with no gene match: 6. CDR3 length: 11 amino acids. Germline assignment: CDR1 DFQATT and CDR2 SNEGSKA (reference sequence).

This chain uses TRBV7-2 with TRBJ2-7, with D perhaps TRBD2 (5 bases). CDR3 length equals 14 residues. V gave up 5 bases and J gave up 0 bases, with 11 bases separating them. Per germline, CDR1 SGHTA and CDR2 FQGNSA. CDR3 bases: TGTGCCAGCAGCGTACTAGGGAGCTCCTACGAGCAGTACTTC. This gives the protein CASSVLGSSYEQYF.

On this clone itself: The junction departs from germline at one end; a sequencing error may be responsible. The chain recombines TRBV6-6 with TRBJ1-6; D unclear. The germline gives CDR1 MNHNY, CDR2 SVGAGI (reference sequence). The CDR3 is made up of 13 amino acids. CDR3 sequence reads: CASLPSYNPPLHF. CDR3 in DNA: TGTGCCAGCTTGCCCTCCTATAATCCACCCCTCCACTTT.

This CDR3 reads CASSLDQGVWSEAFF. As DNA, the CDR3 is TGTGCCAGCAGCTTAGATCAAGGGGTGTGGTCTGAAGCTTTCTTT. This chain uses TRBV11-2 with TRBJ1-1; D is possibly TRBD1 (5 bases). Trimming stripped 0 bases from V and 6 bases from J, with 14 bases between. CDR1 is SGHAT, CDR2 FQNNGV, per germline. The CDR3 has 15 amino acids.